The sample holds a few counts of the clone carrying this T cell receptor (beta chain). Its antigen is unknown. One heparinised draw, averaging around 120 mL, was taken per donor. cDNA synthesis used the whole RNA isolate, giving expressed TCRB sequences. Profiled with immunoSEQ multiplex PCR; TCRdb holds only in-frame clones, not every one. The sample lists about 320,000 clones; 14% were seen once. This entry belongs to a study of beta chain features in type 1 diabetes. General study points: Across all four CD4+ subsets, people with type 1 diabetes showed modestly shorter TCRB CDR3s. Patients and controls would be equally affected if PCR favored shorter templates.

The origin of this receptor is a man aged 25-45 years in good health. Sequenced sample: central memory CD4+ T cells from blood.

The CDR3 here is CAVQPSNQPQHF. The CDR3 coding sequence is TGTGCCGTTCAGCCTAGCAATCAGCCCCAGCATTTT. The chain links TRBV7-9 to TRBJ1-5; D ambiguous. V was trimmed by 11 bases and J by 0 bases, leaving 8 bases between them. Germline lookup yields CDR1 SEHNR and CDR2 FQNEAQ (reference sequence). The CDR3 length is 12 residues.